The 10 T cell receptor beta chains below all came from one sample that was sequenced in a study of cytomegalovirus exposure and HLA in healthy donors. PCR primers comprised 60 Vbeta and 13 Jbeta primers. Produced via immunoSEQ multiplex PCR; TCRdb's table is partial and in-frame only. The data hold roughly 250,000 clones, with approximately 70% observed a single time. The sequenced sample was PBMCs. The source is a female donor in good health and CMV-seronegative.

The gene calls are TRBV29-1 and TRBJ2-7, with D possibly TRBD1 on 5 matching bases. CDR1 SQVTM and CDR2 ANQGSEA come from the germline V gene. The length of the CDR3 is 13 residues. V gave up 6 bases and J gave up 0 bases, with 12 bases separating them. The CDR3 here is CSVTAESSYEQYF. CDR3 in DNA: TGCAGCGTGACAGCTGAGAGCTCCTACGAGCAGTACTTC.

The J gene is TRBJ1-3, the V gene TRBV6-1; TRBD1 might be the D (6 bases). Trimming removed 4 bases from V and 4 bases from J, with 8 bases in between. This CDR3 spans 13 amino acids. In germline, CDR1 is MNHNS, CDR2 SASEGT. The DNA for the CDR3 is TGTGCCAGCAGTGCCGACAGGGGAAACACCATATATTTT. Amino acids: CASSADRGNTIYF.

This chain uses TRBV9 with TRBJ2-1; 9 nucleotides match TRBD1. Germline V gene sequence: CDR1 SGDLS, CDR2 YYNGEE. The CDR3 has 16 amino acids. V dropped 0 bases and J dropped 8; count of bases not matched to a gene: 9. CDR3 DNA sequence: TGTGCCAGCAGCGTAGCGGGACAGGGTGTTAAACATGAGCAGTTCTTC. This translates into CASSVAGQGVKHEQFF. The full variable domain, rest sourced from reference TRBV9 and TRBJ2-1, is DSGVTQTPKHLITATGQRVTLRCSPRSGDLSVYWYQQSLDQGLQFLIQYYNGEERAKGNILERFSAQQFPDLHSELNLSSLELGDSALYFCASSVAGQGVKHEQFFGPGTRLTVL.

The chain employs TRBV6-1 and TRBJ1-4, with 7 bases that match TRBD1. The J segment lost 4 bases and the V segment lost 0 bases, leaving 2 bases of the junction unmatched. Germline V CDR1 and CDR2: MNHNS, SASEGT. The CDR3 sequence is 15 residues long. Here the CDR3 DNA reads TGTGCCAGCAGTGAAGCTAACAGGGGTAATGAAAAACTGTTTTTT. Amino acids: CASSEANRGNEKLFF.

The chain recombines TRBV27 with TRBJ1-5, with D possibly TRBD1 on 5 matching bases. The CDR3 spans 17 residues. Germline V CDR1 and CDR2: MNHEY, SMNVEV (reference sequence). The V and J ends lost 5 bases and 0 bases respectively, with 17 bases between them. The CDR3 DNA reads TGTGCCAGCAGTCCCATTGGGTTGGGGCCTAGCAATCAGCCCCAGCATTTT. It codes for CASSPIGLGPSNQPQHF.

The genes are TRBV27 and TRBJ2-1, with D possibly matching TRBD1 (6 bases). Looked up from germline, CDR1 is MNHEY and CDR2 is SMNVEV (reference sequence). This CDR3 has 12 amino acids. V was clipped by 5 bases and J by 10 bases, with 12 bases between them. This chain's CDR3 is CASSLTGGEQFF. The DNA of the CDR3 is TGTGCCAGCAGTCTGACAGGTGGAGAGCAGTTCTTC.

This chain joins TRBV5-4 and TRBJ2-1; 7 nucleotides match TRBD2. This CDR3 region has 13 residues. After removal of 3 bases from V and 9 bases from J, the junction contained 6 bases not matched to a gene. Germline V gene data show CDR1 as SGHNT and CDR2 as YYREEE (reference sequence). CDR3 bases: TGTGCCAGCAGCTCCCTAGCGGACCCTGAGCAGTTCTTC. It is translated as CASSSLADPEQFF.

The rearrangement links TRBV9 to TRBJ2-3; D unresolved. The CDR3 is 16 residues long. Trimming left V 2 bases short and J 2 bases short, with 15 bases between. Germline CDR1 is SGDLS and CDR2 is YYNGEE. The DNA of the CDR3 is TGTGCCAGCAGCGTCGATGGCCTTGGTTCCACAGATACGCAGTATTTT. Translating it yields CASSVDGLGSTDTQYF.

The V and J genes are TRBV4-1 and TRBJ2-4; 13 bases align to TRBD2. The ends lost 1 base at V and 1 base at J; junction bases unmatched: 13. Germline V gene lookup returns CDR1 MGHRA and CDR2 YSYEKL. The CDR3 length is 21 residues. This CDR3 is CASSQVGGTSGTLGAKNIQYF. As DNA, the CDR3 is TGCGCCAGCAGCCAAGTGGGGGGGACTAGCGGGACCCTAGGCGCCAAAAACATTCAGTACTTC.

V is TRBV14 and J is TRBJ2-5; 14 positions match TRBD2. Germline CDR1 reads SGHDN; CDR2 reads FVKESK. The ends lost 4 bases at V and 4 bases at J; junction bases unmatched: 2. This CDR3 is built from 15 residues. The CDR3 spells CASSLGLAGAETQYF. CDR3 nucleotides: TGTGCCAGCAGCCTGGGACTAGCGGGAGCAGAGACCCAGTACTTC.